The 17 T cell receptor beta chains presented below share a single source sample, sequenced in a study of regulatory T cells in long-lasting Graves disease. Libraries of TCR beta came from iRepertoire HTBI primers plus Arm-PCR of CDR3 regions. MiXCR, applied by TCRdb to the multiplex PCR reads, yields one record per CDR3 protein. The sample holds 420,000 or so distinct CDR3 sequences, about 17% seen once. Time point noted: newly diagnosed GD, antithyroid drugs for less than 3 months. From PBMCs, RNA was extracted and then used to make the TCR library. In addition, the sample was reused for a study of T cells in Graves' hyperthyroidism and ophthalmopathy.

The sample in question was peripheral blood mononuclear cells (PBMCs), obtained at new diagnosis, from a patient treated with antithyroid drugs. These receptors were taken from a woman aged 18-29 years with Graves disease.

This clonotype was recorded once. This chain joins TRBV24-1 and TRBJ2-3; TRBD1 matches 12 bases. This CDR3 has 16 residues. Germline CDR1 is KGHDR and CDR2 is SFDVKD. With 3 bases clipped from V and 5 bases from J, the junction kept 5 bases outside the gene matches. The CDR3 region is CATSDTGTGGRDTQYF. The CDR3 region has the DNA TGTGCCACCAGTGATACCGGGACAGGGGGCAGAGATACGCAGTATTTT.

This clonotype was recorded a few times. This rearrangement joins TRBV15 to TRBJ1-2, with 7 bases matching TRBD1. J gave up 0 bases and V 0 bases, and 1 base lay outside the gene matches. CDR3 length: 15 amino acids. Germline CDR1 and CDR2: LNHNV and YYDKDF (reference sequence). CDR3 residues: CATSRETGANYGYTF. Here the CDR3 DNA reads TGTGCCACCAGCAGAGAAACAGGGGCTAACTATGGCTACACCTTC.

The genes are TRBV29-1 and TRBJ1-3, with D tentatively TRBD1 (5 bases). The V end was cut by 4 bases, the J end by 3 bases, with 19 bases between. The CDR3 is 16 amino acids. Germline V gene lookup returns CDR1 SQVTM and CDR2 ANQGSEA. This CDR3 is CSVGVRQPFRGNTIYF. The CDR3, as DNA: TGCAGCGTTGGTGTCAGACAGCCCTTTCGTGGAAACACCATATATTTT.

J is TRBJ2-2 and V is TRBV28; a possible D gene is TRBD1 (6 bases). The germline V gene has CDR1 MDHEN and CDR2 SYDVKM. This CDR3 is 14 amino acids long. Deletions cut 5 bases from V and 6 bases from J, with 13 bases between. The CDR3, as DNA: TGTGCCAGCAGTAACCAACAGGGTCCCGGGGAGCTGTTTTTT. This translates into CASSNQQGPGELFF.

Turning to this clonotype: A much larger clone lies one base from this, so it may be a read error. The chain couples TRBV5-1 to TRBJ2-7; the match to TRBD2 covers 11 bases. This CDR3 is 15 amino acids long. Germline assignment: CDR1 SGHRS and CDR2 YFSETQ. This CDR3 is CASSLEGLAGYGQYF. CDR3 bases: TGCGCCAGCAGCTTGGAAGGACTAGCGGGCTACGGGCAGTACTTC.

Here the CDR3 reads CASSSTRATDTQYF. The CDR3 nucleotides read TGTGCCAGCAGTTCCACCCGAGCCACAGATACGCAGTATTTT. V is TRBV6-2 or TRBV6-3 and J is TRBJ2-3; D unresolved. Germline V gene lookup returns CDR1 MNHEY and CDR2 SVGEGT. The CDR3 has 14 residues. The V end lost 4 bases, the J end lost 2 bases, and 10 bases lay between the germline ends.

The chain joins TRBV20-1 to TRBJ1-4, with 8 nucleotides matching TRBD1. J was trimmed by 8 bases and V by 6 bases; bases with no gene match: 8. The CDR3 sequence is 13 residues long. Per germline, CDR1 DFQATT and CDR2 SNEGSKA (reference sequence). The CDR3 DNA reads as TGCAGTGCCCCGGACAGGGTAGGCGAAAAACTGTTTTTT. It is translated as CSAPDRVGEKLFF.

On this clonotype itself: With a much larger clone just one base away, this may be a read error. The chain couples TRBV14 to TRBJ2-5; TRBD2 agrees at 7 bases. The CDR3 totals 15 residues. Germline lookup yields CDR1 SGHDN and CDR2 FVKESK. Here the CDR3 reads CASSQTSASQETQDF. In nucleotides, the CDR3 is TGTGCCAGCAGCCAAACTAGCGCTTCCCAAGAGACCCAGGACTTC.

This clonotype was recorded at least ten times. The gene calls are TRBV11-3 and TRBJ1-1; perhaps TRBD1 as D (5 bases). CDR3 length: 11 residues. The V end lost 8 bases, the J end lost 6 bases, and 10 bases lay between the germline ends. In germline, CDR1 is SGHNT, CDR2 YENEEA. CDR3 sequence reads: CASPQGPEAFF. DNA of the CDR3: TGTGCCAGCCCCCAGGGACCTGAAGCTTTCTTT.

This clonotype was seen only a few times. The V call is TRBV6-2 or TRBV6-3, the J call TRBJ1-4, with a possible D match to TRBD1 (6 bases). The CDR3 runs 18 residues. Trimming cost V 2 bases and J 0 bases, with 16 bases left between them. Germline assignment: CDR1 MNHEY and CDR2 SVGEGT. The CDR3 bases are TGTGCCAGCAGTTACGGTGACAGGATGGATGCAACTAATGAAAAACTGTTTTTT. This gives the protein CASSYGDRMDATNEKLFF.

The chain links TRBV7-9 to TRBJ1-4; D remains ambiguous. Trimming shortened V by 2 bases and J by 5 bases, and 9 bases separated the two germline ends. The CDR3 sequence is 14 residues long. From germline, CDR1 is SEHNR and CDR2 FQNEAQ (reference sequence). CDR3 sequence reads: CASSLKRENEKLFF. CDR3 sequence (DNA): TGTGCCAGCAGCTTAAAACGGGAGAATGAAAAACTGTTTTTT.

V usage is TRBV7-9 and J usage is TRBJ2-2, with D possibly TRBD2 on 5 matching bases. Trimming left V 5 bases short and J 2 bases short, with 15 bases between. The CDR3 contains 16 residues. Germline V gene lookup returns CDR1 SEHNR and CDR2 FQNEAQ (reference sequence). Here the CDR3 DNA reads TGTGCCAGCAGCCCGCGGACGGGAACTAACACCGGGGAGCTGTTTTTT. Translation: CASSPRTGTNTGELFF.

This clonotype occurred a few times. Written as DNA, the CDR3 is TGTGCCAGCAGCCCCCCCGCGGAGACCCAGTACTTC. The encoded protein is CASSPPAETQYF. The chain joins TRBV7-9 to TRBJ2-5, with D uncertain. The CDR3 is made up of 12 amino acids. Germline assignment: CDR1 SEHNR and CDR2 FQNEAQ (reference sequence). Trimming took 5 bases from V and 5 from J, leaving 9 bases between them.

This clonotype was detected only a few times. The chain carries TRBV4-1 and TRBJ1-5; possible D gene TRBD1, 5 bases. V lost 0 bases to trimming and J lost 6 bases, with 12 bases between them. Per germline, CDR1 MGHRA and CDR2 YSYEKL. The CDR3 is 15 amino acids. CDR3 sequence: CASSQDGAGVQPQHF. Written as DNA, the CDR3 is TGCGCCAGCAGCCAAGATGGGGCGGGGGTTCAGCCCCAGCATTTT.

J is TRBJ2-4 and V is TRBV5-1; 9 bases agree with TRBD1. Germline V gene lookup returns CDR1 SGHRS and CDR2 YFSETQ. The CDR3 is made up of 17 amino acids. Germline trimming cut 3 bases from V and 1 base from J; bases unmatched to any gene: 8. As DNA, the CDR3 is TGCGCCAGCAGCTCAGGACAGGGGAACCTGGCCAAAAACATTCAGTACTTC. As protein: CASSSGQGNLAKNIQYF.

The chain employs TRBV5-1 and TRBJ2-2; D is undetermined. The CDR3 spans 14 residues. Germline V lookup: CDR1 SGHRS, CDR2 YFSETQ. Trimming shortened V by 4 bases and J by 1 base, and 8 bases separated the two germline ends. CDR3 DNA: TGCGCCAGCAGCGCCACCAGGAACACCGGGGAGCTGTTTTTT. Translating gives CASSATRNTGELFF.

This clonotype was recorded a few times. The gene calls are TRBV13 and TRBJ1-1; weak D call: TRBD1 (5 bases). Germline CDR1 and CDR2: PRHDT and FYEKMQ (reference sequence). The CDR3 has 17 amino acids. Trimming took 4 bases from V and 2 from J, leaving 20 bases between them. DNA of the CDR3: TGTGCCAGCAGCTCCCCCGAACAGGAGAAAGGAAACACTGAAGCTTTCTTT. This codes for CASSSPEQEKGNTEAFF.